This TCR beta chain appears in the sequencing data of a study of blood T cell repertoires in COVID-19. About the study: Some COVID-19 samples were acute and others convalescent; all came from the United States, Italy and Spain. T cells, B-cell-depleted T cells, or PBMCs supplied cDNA or gDNA.

J was trimmed by 2 bases and V by 1 base; bases with no gene match: 4. From germline, CDR1 is SGHAT and CDR2 FQNNGV. The CDR3 consists of 16 residues. This clone showed up just once. In the authors' methods: For nucleated cells, counts were estimated from reference gene primer amplification. Clones were read by immunoSEQ multiplex PCR, and TCRdb kept only the in-frame ones, dropping some. The V and J calls and clone size are taken from that table; D and trimming were inferred from the DNA. This table holds fewer than 85,000 clones, under 80% found once. Sequencing was carried out using peripheral blood. The sequence came from an elderly woman with active or convalescent COVID-19. This chain joins TRBV11-2 and TRBJ2-5; TRBD2 matches at 10 bases. The CDR3 reads CASSLGSGGTQETQYF. The CDR3 bases are TGTGCCAGCAGCTTAGGTAGCGGGGGGACACAAGAGACCCAGTACTTC. Full variable domain (remainder filled in from reference TRBV11-2 and TRBJ2-5): EAGVAQSPRYKIIEKRQSVAFWCNPISGHATLYWYQQILGQGPKLLIQFQNNGVVDDSQLPKDRFSAERLKGVDSTLKIQPAKLEDSAVYLCASSLGSGGTQETQYFGPGTRLLVL.